What follows are 26 T cell receptor beta chains derived from one specimen sequenced in a study of a mutant IDH1 vaccine in newly diagnosed glioma (dated by TCRdb to the early 2020s). The antigens of these receptors remain unknown. Libraries were built with the immunoSEQ multiplex PCR assay. In its TCRdb copy, this immuneACCESS table keeps in-frame sequences only and misses some clones. Where compared with another copy, unresolved V genes explain less than half of these, and the others have no known cause. This sample is represented by roughly 72,000 clones; 91% of them were singletons. Together, the top ten hold approximately 0.58% of the sample. Taken with the paper, the label for time point translates to: week 5, during vaccination. Each vaccine dose, consisting of 300 ug of a 20-mer mutant IDH1 peptide in Montanide, was administered subcutaneously with topical imiquimod. Sequenced here: PBMCs, sampled from a glioma patient whose treatment included an IDH1 peptide vaccine. These receptors all come from a woman aged 50 to 60 with glioma.

This clone was seen once. This sequence joins TRBV28 and TRBJ1-1; D might be TRBD1 (5 bases). Germline lookup yields CDR1 MDHEN and CDR2 SYDVKM. There are 13 residues in the CDR3. Trimming stripped 2 bases from V and 9 bases from J, with 13 bases between. The CDR3 protein is CASSLVRDLQAFF. The CDR3 DNA follows: TGTGCCAGCAGTTTAGTCAGGGACTTGCAAGCTTTCTTT.

The chain uses TRBV6-1 and TRBJ1-2, with a weak D call TRBD1 (5 bases). Deletions cut 6 bases from V and 4 bases from J, with 18 bases between. The CDR3 is 15 residues long. CDR1 and CDR2 from the germline V gene are MNHNS and SASEGT. The CDR3 loop reads CASRADSASLYGYTF. CDR3 in DNA: TGTGCCAGCAGAGCCGACAGTGCCTCCCTCTATGGCTACACCTTC.

This chain uses TRBV28 with TRBJ1-4, with 10 positions matching TRBD1. The ends lost 5 bases at V and 0 bases at J; junction bases unmatched: 6. Germline V gene lookup returns CDR1 MDHEN and CDR2 SYDVKM. The CDR3 has 17 residues. The CDR3 DNA sequence: TGTGCCAGCAGTCTGGGACAGGGGTTTGCAACTAATGAAAAACTGTTTTTT. This gives the protein CASSLGQGFATNEKLFF.

The V and J genes are TRBV7-6 and TRBJ2-3, with 10 bases aligning to TRBD2. Germline V gene lookup returns CDR1 SGHVS and CDR2 FNYEAQ. V shed 3 bases, J shed 2 bases, and the junction held 8 bases outside the gene matches. CDR3 length: 17 residues. The CDR3 sequence is CASSLRASGSVTDTQYF. In DNA, the CDR3 is TGTGCCAGCAGCTTGCGTGCTAGCGGGAGTGTCACAGATACGCAGTATTTT.

The chain uses TRBV21-1 and TRBJ2-7. TRBV21-1 is classified as a pseudogene. The CDR3 spans 12 residues. The CDR3 region has the DNA TGTGCCACCCCTGGGGGTCGATACGAGCAGTACTTC. This gives the protein CATPGGRYEQYF.

The CDR3 DNA reads as TGCGCCAGCAGCTTGGAAGGACCGAACACCGGGGAGCTGTTTTTT. Translating gives CASSLEGPNTGELFF. V and J are TRBV5-1 and TRBJ2-2; D unclear. Germline CDR1 is SGHRS and CDR2 is YFSETQ. This CDR3 spans 15 amino acids. V lost 0 bases to trimming and J lost 0 bases, with 6 bases between them. The complete variable domain, with remaining parts taken from reference TRBV5-1 and TRBJ2-2, reads KAGVTQTPRYLIKTRGQQVTLSCSPISGHRSVSWYQQTPGQGLQFLFEYFSETQRNKGNFPGRFSGRQFSNSRSEMNVSTLELGDSALYLCASSLEGPNTGELFFGEGSRLTVL.

This chain links TRBV27 with TRBJ1-1; a possible D gene is TRBD1 (5 bases). Deletions cut 6 bases from V and 0 bases from J, with 14 bases between. The CDR3 sequence is 15 residues long. Germline values: CDR1 MNHEY, CDR2 SMNVEV (reference sequence). CDR3 sequence reads: CASRTRGDLNTEAFF. The DNA of the CDR3 is TGTGCCAGCAGGACTCGGGGGGATCTGAACACTGAAGCTTTCTTT.

The chain couples TRBV5-1 to TRBJ2-6; D remains unclear. V lost 2 bases, J lost 0 bases, and 15 bases lay in between. Germline V gene sequence: CDR1 SGHRS, CDR2 YFSETQ. The length of the CDR3 is 18 residues. The CDR3 reads CASSFDVTRSSGANVLTF. The CDR3 DNA reads as TGCGCCAGCAGCTTCGACGTAACCCGCAGCTCTGGGGCCAACGTCCTGACTTTC.

The chain recombines TRBV5-5 with TRBJ1-1; D uncertain. This CDR3 has 15 amino acids. V lost 1 base, J lost 1 base, and 11 bases lay in between. CDR1 is SGHKS and CDR2 is YYEKEE in the germline V gene (reference sequence). CDR3 sequence (DNA): TGTGCCAGCAGCTTGAAGATAGGAAGGAACACTGAAGCTTTCTTT. It is translated as CASSLKIGRNTEAFF. The entire variable domain, with the rest obtained from reference TRBV5-5 and TRBJ1-1, is as follows: DAGVTQSPTHLIKTRGQQVTLRCSPISGHKSVSWYQQVLGQGPQFIFQYYEKEERGRGNFPDRFSARQFPNYSSELNVNALLLGDSALYLCASSLKIGRNTEAFFGQGTRLTVV.

The chain employs TRBV28 and TRBJ1-1; 8 nucleotides align to TRBD1. Trimming cost V 5 bases and J 4 bases; bases outside gene matches: 9. The CDR3 sequence is 15 residues long. CDR1 and CDR2 from the germline V gene are MDHEN and SYDVKM. The CDR3 DNA reads TGTGCCAGCAGTGTTTCCGGGACAGGCAGCACTGAAGCTTTCTTT. It encodes CASSVSGTGSTEAFF.

This clone was detected only once. V gene TRBV21-1 combines with J gene TRBJ1-1; the DNA was not used to check the table's D call, TRBD1. TRBV21-1 has pseudogene status. CDR3 length equals 17 residues. CDR3 protein: CASSTIRTGKVLTEAFF. As DNA, the CDR3 is TGTGCCAGCAGCACCATTAGGACAGGGAAAGTTTTAACTGAAGCTTTCTTT.

V gene TRBV2 combines with J gene TRBJ2-5; either TRBD1 or TRBD2 may fit D (5 bases each). CDR3 length: 14 residues. CDR1 is SNHLY, CDR2 FYNNEI, per germline. Trimming stripped 4 bases from V and 5 bases from J, with 14 bases between. The CDR3 protein is CASSGGTIGETQYF. CDR3 sequence (DNA): TGTGCCAGCAGTGGTGGGACGATAGGGGAGACCCAGTACTTC.

The chain uses TRBV10-1 and TRBJ1-6; D remains unclear. Trimming pared 3 bases from V and 10 bases from J, leaving 13 bases between. CDR1 and CDR2 (germline): WNHNN, SYGVQD (reference sequence). This CDR3 spans 14 amino acids. The chain's CDR3 is CASSESTPGSPLHF. In DNA form, the CDR3 reads TGCGCCAGCAGTGAATCCACCCCGGGCTCACCCCTCCACTTT.

The chain uses TRBV27 and TRBJ2-1; TRBD2 matches at 12 bases. Trimming cost V 6 bases and J 9 bases; bases outside gene matches: 6. The length of the CDR3 is 14 residues. CDR1 and CDR2 (germline): MNHEY, SMNVEV (reference sequence). CDR3 DNA: TGTGCCAGCAGGGCAACTAGCGGGAGGATTGAGCAGTTCTTC. This codes for CASRATSGRIEQFF.

The V call is TRBV4-1, the J call TRBJ2-5, with 8 bases matching TRBD2. The CDR3 totals 18 residues. After removal of 4 bases from V and 5 bases from J, the junction contained 18 bases not matched to a gene. Germline CDR1 is MGHRA and CDR2 is YSYEKL. The CDR3 protein is CASSLRLLAGLEGETQYF. CDR3 DNA sequence: TGCGCCAGCAGCCTCCGACTCCTAGCGGGCCTCGAGGGGGAGACCCAGTACTTC.

The chain recombines TRBV18 with TRBJ2-7, with a possible D match to TRBD2 (6 bases). Looked up from germline, CDR1 is KGHSH and CDR2 is LQKENI. There are 15 residues in the CDR3. The germline V and J ends were trimmed by 3 bases and 0 bases, with 12 bases remaining between them. CDR3: CASSPPGRSSYEQYF. CDR3 sequence (DNA): TGTGCCAGCTCACCCCCGGGGAGGAGCTCCTACGAGCAGTACTTC.

The chain uses TRBV6-6 and TRBJ1-6, with a possible D match to TRBD1 (5 bases). Trimming pared 6 bases from V and 14 bases from J, leaving 14 bases between. CDR3 length: 12 residues. Germline V lookup: CDR1 MNHNY, CDR2 SVGAGI (reference sequence). The CDR3 DNA follows: TGTGCCAGCAGCTCCGGACACCTGGCCCTCCACTTT. As protein: CASSSGHLALHF.

The chain joins TRBV29-1 to TRBJ2-3; D unclear. Deletions cut 7 bases from V and 5 bases from J, with 10 bases between. This CDR3 contains 11 residues. Germline lookup yields CDR1 SQVTM and CDR2 ANQGSEA. CDR3 loop: CSAHFGDTQYF. CDR3 coding DNA: TGCAGCGCTCACTTTGGAGATACGCAGTATTTT.

The CDR3 reads CASSLRFQALNTEAFF. CDR3 DNA: TGTGCCAGCAGTTTACGGTTCCAGGCGTTGAACACTGAAGCTTTCTTT. The V call is TRBV27, the J call TRBJ1-1; D uncertain. Between the trimmed V and J ends, which lost 2 bases and 0 bases, there was a span of 13 bases. Per the germline V gene, CDR1 is MNHEY and CDR2 is SMNVEV (reference sequence). This CDR3 is 16 amino acids long.

This chain connects TRBV7-2 to TRBJ1-3; the D is unclear. The germline CDR1 and CDR2 sequences are SGHTA and FQGNSA. The V end lost 0 bases, the J end lost 0 bases, and 9 bases lay between the germline ends. This CDR3 region has 16 residues. Here the CDR3 reads CASSLAGPSSGNTIYF. DNA of the CDR3: TGTGCCAGCAGCTTAGCCGGCCCAAGCTCTGGAAACACCATATATTTT.

The V call is TRBV7-3, the J call TRBJ2-2; D is unclear. CDR1 is SGHTA and CDR2 is FQGTGA in the germline V gene. Trimming pared 1 base from V and 0 bases from J, leaving 9 bases between. This CDR3 comprises 16 residues. The CDR3 DNA reads TGTGCCAGCAGCTTAATGGGCGGAGCGAACACCGGGGAGCTGTTTTTT. Its translation: CASSLMGGANTGELFF.

This rearrangement joins TRBV15 to TRBJ2-5; D possibly matches TRBD1 or TRBD2 (6 bases each). CDR1 is LNHNV, CDR2 YYDKDF, per germline (reference sequence). This CDR3 region has 16 residues. Trimming took 3 bases from V and 3 from J, leaving 17 bases between them. This CDR3 reads CATSRGLGGLEETQYF. As DNA, the CDR3 is TGTGCCACCAGCAGGGGGCTAGGGGGGCTAGAAGAGACCCAGTACTTC.

The V and J genes are TRBV5-1 and TRBJ2-2, with D maybe TRBD2 (6 bases). V dropped 7 bases and J dropped 5 bases, with 24 bases sitting between them. The CDR3 is 17 residues long. CDR1 SGHRS and CDR2 YFSETQ come from the germline V gene. The CDR3 sequence: CASAPIGSVAGTGELFF. CDR3 DNA sequence: TGCGCCAGCGCTCCTATAGGGTCCGTTGCGGGGACCGGGGAGCTGTTTTTT.

The rearrangement joins TRBV29-1 to TRBJ1-1, with D maybe TRBD1 (6 bases). Germline V CDR1 and CDR2: SQVTM, ANQGSEA. This CDR3 has 13 residues. The V and J ends lost 6 bases and 1 base respectively, with 12 bases between them. The DNA for the CDR3 is TGCAGCGTGCCACAGGGCTGGAACACTGAAGCTTTCTTT. As protein: CSVPQGWNTEAFF. Full variable domain (outside the CDR3, taken from reference TRBV29-1 and TRBJ1-1): SAVISQKPSRDICQRGTSLTIQCQVDSQVTMMFWYRQQPGQSLTLIATANQGSEATYESGFVIDKFPISRPNLTFSTLTVSNMSPEDSSIYLCSVPQGWNTEAFFGQGTRLTVV.

The V call is TRBV7-6, the J call TRBJ2-3, with D possibly being TRBD2 (6 bases). Trimming took off 1 base at V and 2 bases at J, with 22 bases between the two ends. CDR3 length: 19 amino acids. Germline V gene lookup returns CDR1 SGHVS and CDR2 FNYEAQ. CDR3 sequence (DNA): TGTGCCAGCAGCTTAGGAGTCGGGGGTCCAGATTTATCCACAGATACGCAGTATTTT. The encoded protein is CASSLGVGGPDLSTDTQYF. The full variable domain, in which reference TRBV7-6 and TRBJ2-3 provide the parts outside the CDR3, is GAGVSQSPRYKVTKRGQDVALRCDPISGHVSLYWYRQALGQGPEFLTYFNYEAQQDKSGLPNDRFSAERPEGSISTLTIQRTEQRDSAMYRCASSLGVGGPDLSTDTQYFGPGTRLTVL.

The gene calls are TRBV6-6 and TRBJ2-5; D gene uncertain. This CDR3 comprises 14 residues. Trimming shortened V by 11 bases and J by 0 bases, and 16 bases separated the two germline ends. The germline gives CDR1 MNHNY, CDR2 SVGAGI (reference sequence). CDR3 region: CAYGAGTNQETQYF. The CDR3 bases are TGTGCCTACGGCGCAGGAACTAACCAAGAGACCCAGTACTTC.